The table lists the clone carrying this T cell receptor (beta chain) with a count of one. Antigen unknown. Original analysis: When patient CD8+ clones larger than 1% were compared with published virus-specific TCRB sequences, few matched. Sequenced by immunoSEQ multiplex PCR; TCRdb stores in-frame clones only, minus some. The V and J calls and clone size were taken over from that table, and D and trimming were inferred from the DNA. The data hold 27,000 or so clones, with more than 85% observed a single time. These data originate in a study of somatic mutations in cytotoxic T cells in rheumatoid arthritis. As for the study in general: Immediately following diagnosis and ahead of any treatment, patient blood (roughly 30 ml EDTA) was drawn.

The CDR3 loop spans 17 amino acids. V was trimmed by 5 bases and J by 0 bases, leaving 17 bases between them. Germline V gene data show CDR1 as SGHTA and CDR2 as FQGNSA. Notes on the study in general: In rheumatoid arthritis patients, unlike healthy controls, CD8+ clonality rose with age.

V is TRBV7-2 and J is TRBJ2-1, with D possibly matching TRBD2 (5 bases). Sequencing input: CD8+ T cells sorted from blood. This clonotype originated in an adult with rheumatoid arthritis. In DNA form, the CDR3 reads TGTGCCAGCAGCCATACCCCAGCGGTTAGCTCCTACAATGAGCAGTTCTTC. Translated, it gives CASSHTPAVSSYNEQFF.